This T cell receptor (beta chain) derives from a study of shared clonotypes between healthy human individuals. General study points: Sequencing depth was predicted to influence how clonotypes are shared among donors.

The CDR3 totals 16 residues. Data came from immunoSEQ multiplex PCR; TCRdb stores just in-frame clones and leaves some out. The sample lists 2 million to 2.5 million clones, 90% to 97% occurring once. With respect to this clone: Its specificity is not known.

Negatively enriched CD4+ T cells were divided by CD45RA into naive and memory. The chain carries TRBV21-1 and TRBJ1-4. TRBV21-1 has pseudogene status. The receptor comes from a young man in good health. The specimen was naive CD4+ T cells sorted from blood. The subset is: CD45RA+ positively selected. CDR3 nucleotide sequence: TGTGCCAGCGAAAACAGGTGGGACCAGGTAGGTGAAAAACTGTTTTTT. The encoded protein is CASENRWDQVGEKLFF.